This T cell receptor (beta chain) was captured by sequencing in a study of T cell repertoires in cytomegalovirus infection. Overall study: CMV infection plus the matching HLA type was flagged by public TCR beta signatures.

Whole-study results and caveats: The study identified carriers of CMV plus the relevant HLA from cumulative public TCR beta family frequency.

Each CDR3 protein is one row after TCRdb ran MiXCR on the reads. Of roughly 640,000 distinct CDR3 sequences listed, 24% are singletons. In its sample, this clonotype was seen many times. Its antigen is not known. The sequence was collected from a human donor in good health (CMV status not recorded). Some clones in this sample may be carry-over from other donors' samples. Sequencing was carried out using CD8+ T cells from PBMCs.

In DNA form, the CDR3 reads TGTGCCAGCAGCTTAGCAGGGGGCGGGGAGCAGTACGTC. It encodes CASSLAGGGEQYV. V usage is TRBV7-2 and J usage is TRBJ2-7; 7 bases match TRBD1. Germline V gene lookup returns CDR1 SGHTA and CDR2 FQGNSA. The J segment lost 7 bases and the V segment lost 0 bases, leaving 3 bases of the junction unmatched. The CDR3 extends over 13 amino acids.